The 17 T cell receptor beta chains presented below share a single source sample, sequenced in a study of Ad26.COV2.S vaccination and SARS-CoV-2 variants. Treatment: 19 received Ad26.COV2.S at low or high dose, single or two shots; several received placebo; per-sample allocation not given. The investigators took samples on day 63 after the first vaccine or placebo injection. Profiling relied on immunoSEQ multiplex PCR, and the TCRdb table lists in-frame clones only, not all of them. The sample lists a few hundred thousand clones; roughly 90% were seen once. The material sequenced was peripheral blood, taken in a trial of Ad26.COV2.S vaccine versus placebo. All receptors come from a person between 18 and 59 years old who received the Ad26.COV2.S COVID-19 vaccine or a placebo.

This chain uses TRBV7-2 with TRBJ2-7; TRBD2 matches at 10 bases. With V trimmed by 6 bases and J by 1 base, 15 bases remained unmatched. Germline V gene data show CDR1 as SGHTA and CDR2 as FQGNSA. The CDR3 totals 18 residues. CDR3 amino acids: CASSSGGGLAELSYEQYF. The CDR3 nucleotides read TGTGCCAGCAGTTCAGGAGGTGGACTAGCGGAACTTTCCTACGAGCAGTACTTC.

The V and J genes are TRBV28 and TRBJ2-3; no clear D gene. Trimming removed 6 bases at V and 1 base at J, with 8 bases between. CDR1 and CDR2 from the germline V gene are MDHEN and SYDVKM. The CDR3 covers 13 residues. For the CDR3, the DNA is TGTGCCAGCAGGGAAGTGGGCACAGATACGCAGTATTTT. Encoded protein: CASREVGTDTQYF.

The genes are TRBV18 and TRBJ1-3, with 8 bases lining up with TRBD1. The CDR3 extends over 15 amino acids. With V trimmed by 9 bases and J by 2 bases, 9 bases remained unmatched. The germline CDR1 and CDR2 sequences are KGHSH and LQKENI. The CDR3 loop reads CASTPGGEAGNTIYF. In nucleotides, the CDR3 is TGTGCCAGTACGCCAGGGGGCGAAGCTGGAAACACCATATATTTT.

J is TRBJ2-7 and V is TRBV3-1 (or the pseudogene TRBV3-2); D remains unclear. The CDR3 extends over 11 amino acids. Germline CDR1 is LGHDT and CDR2 is YNNKEL (reference sequence). V shed 4 bases and J shed 7 bases, with 8 bases lying between them. The CDR3 DNA follows: TGTGCCAGCAGCCTTCAATTTGAGCAGTACTTC. Its protein is CASSLQFEQYF.

The genes are TRBV4-1 and TRBJ1-1; D is possibly TRBD1 (6 bases). Trimming removed 0 bases from V and 4 bases from J, with 9 bases in between. CDR1 and CDR2 (germline): MGHRA, YSYEKL. This CDR3 region has 14 residues. The CDR3 sequence: CASSQEGRGTEAFF. CDR3 coding DNA: TGCGCCAGCAGCCAAGAAGGCAGGGGCACTGAAGCTTTCTTT.

J is TRBJ2-7 and V is TRBV11-3, with 8 bases identical to TRBD1. Trimming cost V 5 bases and J 0 bases; bases outside gene matches: 6. The germline gives CDR1 SGHNT, CDR2 YENEEA. CDR3 length: 15 amino acids. The CDR3 spells CASSTGTGYSYEQYF. CDR3 DNA sequence: TGTGCCAGCAGCACCGGGACAGGTTACTCCTACGAGCAGTACTTC.

The rearrangement links TRBV10-1 to TRBJ2-7; possibly TRBD1 for D (5 bases). The CDR3 is 12 amino acids. Germline CDR1 is WNHNN and CDR2 is SYGVQD (reference sequence). Trimming took off 5 bases at V and 6 bases at J, with 11 bases between the two ends. CDR3 DNA: TGCGCCAGCAGTAAAGGGGTTCCCGAGCAGTACTTC. Translated, it gives CASSKGVPEQYF.

The V call is TRBV5-1, the J call TRBJ1-6, with 12 bases that match TRBD1. The CDR3 spans 16 residues. Germline loops: CDR1 SGHRS, CDR2 YFSETQ. J gave up 10 bases and V 4 bases, and 9 bases lay outside the gene matches. In DNA, the CDR3 is TGCGCCAGCAGCCCAGAAGGGACAGGGGGCCGGTCACCCCTCCACTTT. Its protein product is CASSPEGTGGRSPLHF.

The chain joins TRBV5-1 to TRBJ2-3, with D perhaps assigned TRBD1 or TRBD2 (5 bases each). Germline CDR1 and CDR2: SGHRS and YFSETQ. The CDR3 is 16 amino acids. V was shortened by 0 bases and J by 4 bases, with 15 bases between the two germline ends. CDR3 sequence: CASSLATGRGADTQYF. The DNA of the CDR3 is TGCGCCAGCAGCTTGGCCACTGGTCGAGGGGCAGATACGCAGTATTTT.

V is TRBV7-2 and J is TRBJ2-3, with D hard to call. The CDR3 totals 15 residues. V gave up 5 bases and J gave up 4 bases, with 16 bases separating them. Per germline, CDR1 SGHTA and CDR2 FQGNSA. The CDR3 sequence: CASSLEAAAADTQYF. CDR3 coding DNA: TGTGCCAGCAGCCTTGAGGCCGCGGCCGCAGATACGCAGTATTTT.

This chain uses TRBV6-6 with TRBJ2-7, with a tentative D call TRBD2 (5 bases). V was shortened by 0 bases and J by 1 base, with 7 bases between the two germline ends. The germline V gene encodes CDR1 MNHNY and CDR2 SVGAGI (reference sequence). This CDR3 is 14 amino acids long. In DNA, the CDR3 is TGTGCCAGCAGTTACTCAGGAGGTTCCTACGAGCAGTACTTC. This codes for CASSYSGGSYEQYF.

V usage is TRBV2 and J usage is TRBJ1-1, with D hard to call. The germline CDR1 and CDR2 sequences are SNHLY and FYNNEI. V lost 2 bases and J 0 bases, leaving 4 bases between the germline ends. This CDR3 comprises 13 residues. The DNA of the CDR3 is TGTGCCAGCAGTGAATTTTTGAACACTGAAGCTTTCTTT. The encoded protein is CASSEFLNTEAFF.

The V call is TRBV30, the J call TRBJ1-6; D call uncertain. CDR3 length equals 16 residues. V was pared by 2 bases and J by 0 bases, with 11 bases between. Per the germline V gene, CDR1 is GTSNPN and CDR2 is SVGIG (reference sequence). The CDR3 reads CAWSSGGSSYNSPLHF. CDR3 coding DNA: TGTGCCTGGAGTTCGGGTGGTAGCTCCTATAATTCACCCCTCCACTTT.

The chain joins TRBV6-2 or TRBV6-3 to TRBJ1-6; no firm D call. The CDR3 loop spans 16 amino acids. V lost 6 bases and J 2 bases, leaving 14 bases between the germline ends. CDR1 and CDR2 (germline): MNHEY, SVGEGT. The DNA for the CDR3 is TGTGCCAGCAGCCGAGGGATACCGGCCTATAATTCACCCCTCCACTTT. Its translation is CASSRGIPAYNSPLHF.

CDR3 sequence (DNA): TGTGCCAGCAGCCGTGAAGCAACTAATGAAAAACTGTTTTTT. Its translation is CASSREATNEKLFF. The rearrangement uses TRBV9 and TRBJ1-4, with D uncertain. The CDR3 runs to 14 residues. Germline values: CDR1 SGDLS, CDR2 YYNGEE. Trimming took 4 bases from V and 0 from J, leaving 7 bases between them.

In its sample, this clone was seen once. The chain uses TRBV15 and TRBJ2-7; TRBD1 is a possible D gene (5 bases). Germline CDR1 and CDR2: LNHNV and YYDKDF (reference sequence). V was trimmed by 4 bases and J by 3 bases, leaving 16 bases between them. This CDR3 has 15 amino acids. For the CDR3, the DNA is TGTGCCACCAGCATTAGTCAGGGATTCAACTACGAGCAGTACTTC. As protein: CATSISQGFNYEQYF. Drawing the rest from reference TRBV15 and TRBJ2-7, the complete variable domain is DAMVIQNPRYQVTQFGKPVTLSCSQTLNHNVMYWYQQKSSQAPKLLFHYYDKDFNNEADTPDNFQSRRPNTSFCFLDIRSPGLGDTAMYLCATSISQGFNYEQYFGPGTRLTVT.

In its sample, this clone was seen once. The chain combines TRBV19 with TRBJ2-7, with TRBD1 matching over 9 bases. The CDR3 is 17 amino acids. CDR1 is LNHDA and CDR2 is SQIVND in the germline V gene (reference sequence). Trimming cost V 0 bases and J 3 bases; bases outside gene matches: 9. The CDR3 loop reads CASSIDSGTGHFYEQYF. CDR3 DNA sequence: TGTGCCAGTAGTATAGATTCCGGGACAGGGCACTTCTACGAGCAGTACTTC.